Listed here are 32 T cell receptor beta chains from one sample, sequenced in a study of cytomegalovirus exposure and HLA in healthy donors. Both 60 Vbeta primers and 13 Jbeta primers went into the PCR. Assay: immunoSEQ multiplex PCR; the TCRdb copy retains only in-frame clones and omits some. Of under 200,000 clones detected, just under 80% appear once; the ten largest clones hold approximately 3.4%. Material for sequencing was PBMCs. These receptors were collected from a woman between 45 and 60 years old in good health and CMV-seropositive.

The chain carries TRBV28 and TRBJ1-5; D unclear. Trimming took 0 bases from V and 1 from J, leaving 4 bases between them. The CDR3 is made up of 14 amino acids. Germline lookup yields CDR1 MDHEN and CDR2 SYDVKM. The CDR3 nucleotides read TGTGCCAGCAGTTTATGGAGGAGCAATCAGCCCCAGCATTTT. Translating it yields CASSLWRSNQPQHF. The full variable domain, rest sourced from reference TRBV28 and TRBJ1-5, is DVKVTQSSRYLVKRTGEKVFLECVQDMDHENMFWYRQDPGLGLRLIYFSYDVKMKEKGDIPEGYSVSREKKERFSLILESASTNQTSMYLCASSLWRSNQPQHFGDGTRLSIL.

On this clone itself: Distinct nucleotide sequences in the sample also encode this CDR3. The V and J genes are TRBV18 and TRBJ2-5; a possible D gene is TRBD1 (5 bases). This CDR3 spans 12 amino acids. Germline V lookup: CDR1 KGHSH, CDR2 LQKENI. V shed 2 bases and J shed 5 bases, with 6 bases lying between them. The DNA for the CDR3 is TGTGCCAGCTCACCAGCAGGGGAGACCCAGTACTTC. It codes for CASSPAGETQYF.

Worth noting for this clone: One end of the junction fails to match germline, which may point to a read error. The J gene is TRBJ2-1, the V gene TRBV7-9; TRBD2 matches 13 bases. CDR1 is SEHNR and CDR2 is FQNEAQ in the germline V gene (reference sequence). This CDR3 is built from 15 residues. CDR3 bases: TGTTCCAGCAGCTCACGACTAGCGGGGGGCAATGAGCAGTTCTTC. It codes for CSSSSRLAGGNEQFF.

The chain couples TRBV5-5 to TRBJ2-7, with a weak D call TRBD1 (5 bases). V lost 2 bases to trimming and J lost 2 bases, with 11 bases between them. The germline CDR1 and CDR2 sequences are SGHKS and YYEKEE (reference sequence). The CDR3 runs to 14 residues. CDR3 nucleotide sequence: TGTGCCAGCAGCTTACAGGTACTTCCCTACGAGCAGTACTTC. This encodes CASSLQVLPYEQYF.

The genes are TRBV19 and TRBJ2-2; tentative D call: TRBD1 (5 bases). From germline, CDR1 is LNHDA and CDR2 SQIVND (reference sequence). The V gene lost 5 bases and the J gene lost 3 bases, with 13 bases spanning the gap. This CDR3 has 15 residues. The CDR3 here is CASSPTELHTGELFF. CDR3 nucleotides: TGTGCCAGTAGTCCGACAGAACTACACACCGGGGAGCTGTTTTTT.

This clone was seen just once. The chain links TRBV27 to TRBJ1-1; 8 nucleotides line up with TRBD1. The CDR3 extends over 15 amino acids. CDR1 is MNHEY, CDR2 SMNVEV, per germline (reference sequence). V was clipped by 7 bases and J by 6 bases; unmatched bases: 13. The CDR3 coding sequence is TGTGCCAGCACCACAGGGCAGGGGGCGCGATCTGAAGCTTTCTTT. Translation gives CASTTGQGARSEAFF.

This chain joins TRBV18 and TRBJ1-4, with a possible D match to TRBD1 (6 bases). CDR1 is KGHSH, CDR2 LQKENI, per germline. This CDR3 is 14 amino acids long. V shed 3 bases and J shed 8 bases, with 13 bases lying between them. The CDR3 sequence is CASSPGLQGEKLFF. CDR3 nucleotides: TGTGCCAGCTCACCCGGCCTCCAGGGGGAAAAACTGTTTTTT.

The rearrangement uses TRBV28 and TRBJ2-1, with 10 bases aligning to TRBD2. This CDR3 region has 15 residues. After removal of 4 bases from V and 5 bases from J, the junction contained 5 bases not matched to a gene. CDR1 and CDR2 from the germline V gene are MDHEN and SYDVKM. The DNA of the CDR3 is TGTGCCAGCAGTTCGCCGGGACTAGCGCACAATGAGCAGTTCTTC. Its protein is CASSSPGLAHNEQFF. The variable domain in full, completed from reference TRBV28 and TRBJ2-1, reads DVKVTQSSRYLVKRTGEKVFLECVQDMDHENMFWYRQDPGLGLRLIYFSYDVKMKEKGDIPEGYSVSREKKERFSLILESASTNQTSMYLCASSSPGLAHNEQFFGPGTRLTVL.

This clone was detected only once. J is TRBJ2-2 and V is TRBV28, with 8 bases aligning to TRBD2. The CDR3 covers 18 residues. The germline V gene has CDR1 MDHEN and CDR2 SYDVKM. The V segment lost 6 bases and the J segment 3 bases; nucleotides outside the gene matches: 15. The CDR3 region is CASSPAGVAGKDTGELFF. DNA for the CDR3: TGTGCCAGCAGCCCCGCCGGGGTAGCGGGAAAGGACACCGGGGAGCTGTTTTTT. The whole variable domain, remainder taken from reference TRBV28 and TRBJ2-2, is DVKVTQSSRYLVKRTGEKVFLECVQDMDHENMFWYRQDPGLGLRLIYFSYDVKMKEKGDIPEGYSVSREKKERFSLILESASTNQTSMYLCASSPAGVAGKDTGELFFGEGSRLTVL.

The chain combines TRBV4-2 with TRBJ1-3; D call uncertain. V was clipped by 0 bases and J by 4 bases, with 4 bases between them. The CDR3 runs 13 residues. In germline, CDR1 is LGHNA, CDR2 YNFKEQ. In DNA, the CDR3 is TGTGCCAGCAGCCAAGAGAGAGGAAACACCATATATTTT. Its translation is CASSQERGNTIYF.

This clone was counted a single time. The chain uses TRBV19 and TRBJ2-4; 11 nucleotides line up with TRBD2. The length of the CDR3 is 14 residues. Losses at the gene ends were 9 bases for V and 7 bases for J; bases not matched to a gene: 8. Germline assignment: CDR1 LNHDA and CDR2 SQIVND (reference sequence). CDR3 amino acids: CASSMSSGRNIQYF. For the CDR3, the DNA is TGTGCCAGCAGCATGTCTAGCGGGAGGAACATTCAGTACTTC.

The chain is built from TRBV28 and TRBJ2-7, with D uncertain. Germline V gene sequence: CDR1 MDHEN, CDR2 SYDVKM. This CDR3 region has 14 residues. V shed 5 bases and J shed 4 bases, with 15 bases lying between them. The CDR3 is CASSPPFQIYEQYF. In DNA form, the CDR3 reads TGTGCCAGCAGTCCCCCCTTCCAGATATACGAGCAGTACTTC.

The chain uses TRBV28 and TRBJ1-2, with 9 positions matching TRBD1. CDR1 and CDR2 (germline): MDHEN, SYDVKM. The CDR3 extends over 15 amino acids. V lost 5 bases, J lost 2 bases, and 6 bases stayed unmatched. The CDR3 DNA reads as TGTGCCAGCAGTACGTGGGACAGGGAAAACTATGGCTACACCTTC. Protein: CASSTWDRENYGYTF.

The rearrangement uses TRBV19 and TRBJ2-1; 9 bases line up with TRBD2. The V gene end was trimmed by 4 bases and the J gene end by 8 bases; junction bases not matched to a gene: 9. Germline V gives CDR1 LNHDA, CDR2 SQIVND (reference sequence). This CDR3 region has 15 residues. CDR3 nucleotide sequence: TGTGCCAGTAGTAACCTCAAAGCGGGAGGAGATGAGCAGTTCTTC. The encoded protein is CASSNLKAGGDEQFF.

The J gene is TRBJ1-1, the V gene TRBV4-2; no definite D call. V was pared by 2 bases and J by 5 bases, with 12 bases between. The germline V gene encodes CDR1 LGHNA and CDR2 YNFKEQ. The CDR3 runs to 14 residues. The CDR3 loop is CASSQPLGGTEAFF. The DNA for the CDR3 is TGTGCCAGCAGCCAACCGCTAGGAGGGACTGAAGCTTTCTTT.

The rearrangement links TRBV7-9 to TRBJ2-5; TRBD2 matches at 7 bases. The V gene's germline CDR1 is SEHNR and CDR2 FQNEAQ (reference sequence). V was pared by 1 base and J by 5 bases, with 7 bases of the junction left unmatched. The CDR3 length is 15 residues. CDR3 nucleotide sequence: TGTGCCAGCAGCTTAGTGCCTAGCGGCGGTGAGACCCAGTACTTC. Protein sequence: CASSLVPSGGETQYF.

The chain couples TRBV15 to TRBJ2-1; TRBD2 matches at 9 bases. The CDR3 contains 18 residues. Germline values: CDR1 LNHNV, CDR2 YYDKDF (reference sequence). Trimming took 1 base from V and 6 from J; bases not matched to a gene: 13. For the CDR3, the DNA is TGTGCCACCAGCAGAGGGCCTTTTACGGCGGGAGGGCCCAATGAGCAGTTCTTC. Encoded protein: CATSRGPFTAGGPNEQFF.

V and J are TRBV6-6 and TRBJ1-6, with D perhaps TRBD1 (6 bases). CDR1 and CDR2 from the germline V gene are MNHNY and SVGAGI (reference sequence). Trimming removed 11 bases at V and 1 base at J, with 15 bases between. There are 15 residues in the CDR3. CDR3 sequence: CASTGTGSYNSPLHF. The CDR3, as DNA: TGTGCCTCCACAGGGACCGGATCCTATAATTCACCCCTCCACTTT.

The chain couples TRBV11-3 to TRBJ2-2; the D gene is possibly TRBD2 (6 bases). The CDR3 is 17 residues long. Trimming removed 3 bases from V and 0 bases from J, with 14 bases in between. Per germline, CDR1 SGHNT and CDR2 YENEEA. In DNA form, the CDR3 reads TGTGCCAGCAGCTTGAGTGGCCTAGCGACGAACACCGGGGAGCTGTTTTTT. This sequence encodes CASSLSGLATNTGELFF.

The chain couples TRBV18 to TRBJ2-3; no firm D call. The V gene's germline CDR1 is KGHSH and CDR2 LQKENI. The CDR3 is 14 residues long. Trimming pared 3 bases from V and 6 bases from J, leaving 13 bases between. The CDR3 region is CASSPAWAADTQYF. CDR3 coding DNA: TGTGCCAGCTCACCGGCGTGGGCTGCTGATACGCAGTATTTT.

The V and J genes are TRBV19 and TRBJ1-4; D perhaps matches TRBD1 (6 bases). V gave up 3 bases and J gave up 6 bases, with 11 bases separating them. Germline CDR1 LNHDA, CDR2 SQIVND (reference sequence). The CDR3 is made up of 14 amino acids. CDR3 coding DNA: TGTGCCAGTAGTATCCAGGGGTGGGATGAAAAACTGTTTTTT. Protein sequence: CASSIQGWDEKLFF. The complete variable domain, with remaining parts taken from reference TRBV19 and TRBJ1-4, reads DGGITQSPKYLFRKEGQNVTLSCEQNLNHDAMYWYRQDPGQGLRLIYYSQIVNDFQKGDIAEGYSVSREKKESFPLTVTSAQKNPTAFYLCASSIQGWDEKLFFGSGTQLSVL.

This rearrangement joins TRBV7-2 to TRBJ1-4; D is unresolved. The germline gives CDR1 SGHTA, CDR2 FQGNSA. V was trimmed by 1 base and J by 5 bases, leaving 5 bases between them. CDR3 length: 13 amino acids. The CDR3 region has the DNA TGTGCCAGCAGCTTAGGGCAGAATGAAAAACTGTTTTTT. Its translation is CASSLGQNEKLFF. The full variable domain, in which reference TRBV7-2 and TRBJ1-4 provide the parts outside the CDR3, is GAGVSQSPSNKVTEKGKDVELRCDPISGHTALYWYRQSLGQGLEFLIYFQGNSAPDKSGLPSDRFSAERTGGSVSTLTIQRTQQEDSAVYLCASSLGQNEKLFFGSGTQLSVL.

This rearrangement joins TRBV10-3 to TRBJ1-4; D uncertain. V was pared by 0 bases and J by 10 bases, with 12 bases between. This CDR3 contains 14 residues. Germline CDR1 is ENHRY and CDR2 is SYGVKD. As DNA, the CDR3 is TGTGCCATCAGTGAGTCGGAGGGAGAGGGAAAACTGTTTTTT. It codes for CAISESEGEGKLFF.

The chain links TRBV11-1 to TRBJ1-4, with D possibly matching TRBD1 (5 bases). The CDR3 loop spans 14 amino acids. The V and J ends lost 5 bases and 4 bases respectively, with 11 bases between them. The germline CDR1 and CDR2 sequences are SGHAT and FQDESV (reference sequence). CDR3 in DNA: TGTGCCAGCAGCCTGGGACTGAGTAATGAAAAACTGTTTTTT. Its translation is CASSLGLSNEKLFF. Full variable domain (remainder filled in from reference TRBV11-1 and TRBJ1-4): EAEVAQSPRYKITEKSQAVAFWCDPISGHATLYWYRQILGQGPELLVQFQDESVVDDSQLPKDRFSAERLKGVDSTLKIQPAELGDSAMYLCASSLGLSNEKLFFGSGTQLSVL.

This chain connects TRBV10-2 to TRBJ1-2, with unresolved D. Germline CDR1 WSHSY, CDR2 SAAADI. V lost 4 bases to trimming and J lost 2 bases, with 11 bases between them. The CDR3 runs to 14 residues. Here the CDR3 reads CASSGHLRNYGYTF. The CDR3 DNA reads as TGCGCCAGCAGTGGACACCTACGCAACTATGGCTACACCTTC.

The rearrangement uses TRBV29-1 and TRBJ2-1; 8 nucleotides align to TRBD1. CDR3 length equals 10 residues. Germline assignment: CDR1 SQVTM and CDR2 ANQGSEA. V dropped 7 bases and J dropped 9; count of bases not matched to a gene: 2. CDR3 amino acids: CSDRGTEQFF. In DNA form, the CDR3 reads TGCAGCGACAGGGGGACTGAGCAGTTCTTC.

The chain uses TRBV5-6 and TRBJ2-2; 13 nucleotides match TRBD2. Trimming at V came to 3 bases and at J to 5 bases, leaving 1 base not matched to a gene. This CDR3 region has 15 residues. Germline lookup yields CDR1 SGHDT and CDR2 YYEEEE. In nucleotides, the CDR3 is TGTGCCAGCAGCTGGGGACTAGCGGGAACCGGGGAGCTGTTTTTT. Protein product: CASSWGLAGTGELFF.

The V gene is TRBV27, the J gene TRBJ1-1; D gene uncertain. This CDR3 is 14 amino acids long. Per germline, CDR1 MNHEY and CDR2 SMNVEV (reference sequence). Between the trimmed V and J ends, which lost 6 bases and 3 bases, there was a span of 14 bases. The CDR3 region is CASRQGRADTEAFF. The CDR3 coding sequence is TGTGCCAGCAGGCAAGGGAGAGCGGACACTGAAGCTTTCTTT.

The chain is built from TRBV4-1 and TRBJ2-1; 8 bases are shared with TRBD2. Germline V lookup: CDR1 MGHRA, CDR2 YSYEKL. This CDR3 is 19 amino acids long. V was pared by 1 base and J by 2 bases, with 13 bases of the junction left unmatched. The CDR3 DNA follows: TGCGCCAGCAGCCAAGGGGCAGGGGTCCGGGGGGGGCCCTACAATGAGCAGTTCTTC. Residues: CASSQGAGVRGGPYNEQFF.

The chain carries TRBV7-9 and TRBJ1-2; 7 bases match TRBD1. Germline CDR1 SEHNR, CDR2 FQNEAQ (reference sequence). Germline trimming cut 5 bases from V and 4 bases from J; bases unmatched to any gene: 7. This CDR3 has 14 residues. CDR3 bases: TGTGCCAGCAGCCCAGGGGGGCTGAGCTATGGCTACACCTTC. Amino acid sequence: CASSPGGLSYGYTF.

The chain has TRBV5-4 and TRBJ2-3, with TRBD1 matching 7 bases. Germline CDR1 and CDR2: SGHNT and YYREEE (reference sequence). V dropped 3 bases and J dropped 5; count of bases not matched to a gene: 9. The CDR3 sequence is 15 residues long. This CDR3 is CASSSSQGFVDTQYF. The CDR3 DNA is TGTGCCAGCAGCTCCTCACAGGGGTTCGTAGATACGCAGTATTTT.

A few counts support this clone. The chain has TRBV5-5 and TRBJ1-4, with D possibly TRBD1 on 5 matching bases. The CDR3 has 17 amino acids. CDR1 and CDR2 (germline): SGHKS, YYEKEE (reference sequence). With 2 bases removed from V and 0 bases from J, the gap between germline ends came to 14 bases. In DNA, the CDR3 is TGTGCCAGCAGCTTCCGTCAAGGGGCGTCAACTAATGAAAAACTGTTTTTT. Protein: CASSFRQGASTNEKLFF.